This T cell receptor (beta chain) stems from a study of T cell repertoires in cytomegalovirus infection. Study-level points and caveats: In two of eight donors, the top clonotype was HLA-C-restricted CMV-specific. Cumulative public TCR beta family frequency identified CMV carriers with the relevant HLA.

Points on this clonotype: Its matching antigen is unknown.

TCRdb re-called the reads with MiXCR, one entry per CDR3 protein. This sample has hundreds of thousands of distinct CDR3 sequences, with more than 20% found just once. This TCR derives from a human donor in good health (CMV status not recorded). Some clones in this sample may be carry-over from other donors' samples. The material sequenced was CD8+ T cells from PBMCs.

This CDR3 reads CAISGIQGGRLEQYF. In nucleotides, the CDR3 is TGTGCCATCAGTGGAATACAGGGGGGGCGCTTAGAGCAGTACTTC. The chain uses TRBV10-3 and TRBJ2-7; D perhaps matches TRBD1 (8 bases). Per germline, CDR1 ENHRY and CDR2 SYGVKD. The ends were cut back, 4 bases at V and 7 bases at J, with 20 bases in the middle. This CDR3 spans 15 amino acids.